This T cell receptor (beta chain) is from a study of cytomegalovirus exposure and HLA in healthy donors. The study sampled nominally healthy donors, though unrecorded immune exposures were likely. CDR3 length: 14 amino acids. In germline, CDR1 is MNHEY, CDR2 SVGAGI. V was clipped by 4 bases and J by 7 bases; unmatched bases: 7. The PCR contained 60 Vbeta and 13 Jbeta primers. Sequenced by immunoSEQ multiplex PCR; TCRdb stores in-frame clones only, minus some. The sample holds 150,000 to 200,000 clones. Study-wide results and limits: Researchers counted 164 TCR beta chains as cytomegalovirus-associated.

Comment on this clone: Its antigen is not identified.

V is TRBV6-5 and J is TRBJ2-1; the match to TRBD1 covers 7 bases. The sequencing sample was made of PBMCs. The source is a woman aged 18 to 35 in good health and CMV-seropositive. CDR3 amino acids: CASSSPTGRNEQFF. DNA of the CDR3: TGTGCCAGCAGTTCACCGACAGGGCGGAATGAGCAGTTCTTC.